This entry is about one T cell receptor (beta chain). The antigen is not known. Sequenced by immunoSEQ multiplex PCR; TCRdb stores in-frame clones only, minus some. Of about 94,000 clones in the sample, roughly 94% were seen once. The CDR3 covers 13 residues. Germline assignment: CDR1 WSHSY and CDR2 SAAADI. The ends were cut back, 4 bases at V and 5 bases at J, with 8 bases in the middle. The data were taken from a study of siplizumab effects on memory and regulatory T cells. General study results and limits: Researchers could map only a minor fraction of alloreactive clones to unstimulated subsets. Unstimulated naive T cells seemed to show more diversity than memory cells did, and they also seemed to be among the major contributors to the alloresponse. An assignable naive or memory phenotype was lacking in roughly 75-97% of proliferating CD4+ or CD8+ clones. Confirmatory evidence of suppressive function in proliferating siplizumab-culture Tregs was not obtained.

Material: non-Treg CD4+ T cells sorted from blood. This TCR was recovered from a human donor in good health. The rearrangement joins TRBV10-2 to TRBJ2-2; no definite D call. In DNA form, the CDR3 reads TGCGCCAGCAGTGTTAGTTGGACCGGGGAGCTGTTTTTT. It encodes CASSVSWTGELFF.